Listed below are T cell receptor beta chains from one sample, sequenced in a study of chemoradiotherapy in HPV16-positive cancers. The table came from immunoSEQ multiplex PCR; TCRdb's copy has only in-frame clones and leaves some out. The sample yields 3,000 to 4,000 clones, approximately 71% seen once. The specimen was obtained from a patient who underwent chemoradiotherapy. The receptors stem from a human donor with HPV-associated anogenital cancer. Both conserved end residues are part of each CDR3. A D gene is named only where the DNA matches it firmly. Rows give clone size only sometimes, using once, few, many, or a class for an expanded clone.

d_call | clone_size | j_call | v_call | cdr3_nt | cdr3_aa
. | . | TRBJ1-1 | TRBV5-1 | TGCGCCAGCAGCTTGATAGTGTTGGGTCTTAAGAACACTGAAGCTTTCTTT | CASSLIVLGLKNTEAFF
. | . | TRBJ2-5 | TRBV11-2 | TGTGCCAGCAGCCCAGGACAGATGGGAGGAGAGACCCAGTACTTC | CASSPGQMGGETQYF
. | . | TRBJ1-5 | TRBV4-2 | TGTGCCAGCAGCCAAGACCCATTGGGCAATCAGCCCCAGCATTTT | CASSQDPLGNQPQHF
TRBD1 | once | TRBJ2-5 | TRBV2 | TGTGCCAGCAGTCTAAGACAGGGCGGCGAGACCCAGTACTTC | CASSLRQGGETQYF
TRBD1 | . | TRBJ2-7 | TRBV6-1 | TGTGCCAGCCGTTCGGGACAGTCTCTTCGCGAGCAGTACTTC | CASRSGQSLREQYF
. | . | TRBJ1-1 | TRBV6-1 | TGTGCCAGCAGTGAACTGGGGTCGAGGACTGAAGCTTTCTTT | CASSELGSRTEAFF
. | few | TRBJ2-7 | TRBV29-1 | TGCAGCGTGGTAATCTACGAGCAGTACTTC | CSVVIYEQYF
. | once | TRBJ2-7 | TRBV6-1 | TGTGCCAGCAGTGGGCGAGGTAGCTCCTACGAGCAGTACTTC | CASSGRGSSYEQYF
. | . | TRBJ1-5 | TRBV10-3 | TGTGCCATCAGTGAGACAGGCAATCAGCCCCAGCATTTT | CAISETGNQPQHF
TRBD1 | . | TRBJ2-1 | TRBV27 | TGTGCCAGCAGTTTAGGGACAGCCTATAATGAGCAGTTCTTC | CASSLGTAYNEQFF
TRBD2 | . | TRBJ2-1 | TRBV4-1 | TGCGCCAGCAGCCAAGATCCCGGGGGGTTTAATGAGCAGTTCTTC | CASSQDPGGFNEQFF
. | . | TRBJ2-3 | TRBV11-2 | TGTGCCAGCAGTCCAGTGGGGACTGGTACGCAGTATTTT | CASSPVGTGTQYF
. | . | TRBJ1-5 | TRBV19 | TGTGCCAGTAGTATTGGGGGGCTAGTGAGCAATCAGCCCCAGCATTTT | CASSIGGLVSNQPQHF
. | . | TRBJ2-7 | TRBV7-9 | TGTGCCAGCAGCCTCTCCTACGAGCAGTACTTC | CASSLSYEQYF
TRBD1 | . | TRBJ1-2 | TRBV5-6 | TGTGCCAGCAGACTACTAGACAGGGGGCTAAGTGGCTACACCTTC | CASRLLDRGLSGYTF
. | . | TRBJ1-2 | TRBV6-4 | TGTGCCAGCAGTGACTCAAGTTTGGGTGGCTACACCTTC | CASSDSSLGGYTF
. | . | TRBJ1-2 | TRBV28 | TGTGCCAGCAGTTTATTAGTTCGAGGAGGTGCGGGCTACACCTTC | CASSLLVRGGAGYTF
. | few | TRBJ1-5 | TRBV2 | TGTGCCAGCAGGGCAGGAAACCCGGATCAGCCCCAGCATTTT | CASRAGNPDQPQHF
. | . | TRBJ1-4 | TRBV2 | TGTGCCAGTCACAGGATCGTCAATGAAAAACTGTTTTTT | CASHRIVNEKLFF
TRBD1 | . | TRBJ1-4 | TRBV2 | TGTGCCAGCAGTGGACAGGGTGGGACTAATGAAAAACTGTTTTTT | CASSGQGGTNEKLFF
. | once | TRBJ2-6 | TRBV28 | TGTGCCAGCAGTTTACAGGGACTCTCTGGGGCCAACGTCCTGACTTTC | CASSLQGLSGANVLTF
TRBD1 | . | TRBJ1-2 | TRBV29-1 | TGCAGCGGGGACAGTCATTATGGCTACACCTTC | CSGDSHYGYTF
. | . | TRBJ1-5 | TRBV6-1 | TGTGCCAGCAGTGAAGCCCGCCAGGGAAATCAGCCCCAGCATTTT | CASSEARQGNQPQHF
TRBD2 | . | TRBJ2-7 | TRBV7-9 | TGTGCCAGCAGCCCGACGGGGGGCGAGCAGTACTTC | CASSPTGGEQYF
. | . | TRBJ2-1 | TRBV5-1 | TGCGCCAGCGGCGAGGGGAATGAGCAGTTCTTC | CASGEGNEQFF
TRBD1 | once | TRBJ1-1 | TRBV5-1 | TGCGCCAGCAGCTTGGGACAGGGGGGGACTGAAGCTTTCTTT | CASSLGQGGTEAFF
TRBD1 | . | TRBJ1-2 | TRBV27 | TGTGCCAGCAGTTTATCTCTAGGGGGCCTTGCGATTTTC | CASSLSLGGLAIF
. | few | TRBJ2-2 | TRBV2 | TGTGCCAGCAGGGCGACAGCCGGGGAGCTGTTTTTT | CASRATAGELFF
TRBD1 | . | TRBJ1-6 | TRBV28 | TGTGCCAGTTCAGGGGGCGCGGGATCACCCCTCCACTTT | CASSGGAGSPLHF
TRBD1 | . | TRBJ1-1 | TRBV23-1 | TGCGCCAGCAGGGACAGGGGAAGAGGGACTGAAGCTTTCTTT | CASRDRGRGTEAFF
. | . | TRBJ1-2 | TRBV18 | TGTGCCAGCACTCCCTTTGGGGGATTCTCCTCTAACTATGGCTACACCTTC | CASTPFGGFSSNYGYTF
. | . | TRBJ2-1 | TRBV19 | TGTGCCAGTAGTATTTCCGGGACAACTGACAATGAGCAGTTCTTC | CASSISGTTDNEQFF
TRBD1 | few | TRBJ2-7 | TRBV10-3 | TGTGCCATCAGCGGGACAGCTACCTACGAGCAGTACTTC | CAISGTATYEQYF
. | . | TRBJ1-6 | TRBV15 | TGTGCCACCAGCAGAGTAGGGCGGAATTCACCCCTCCACTTT | CATSRVGRNSPLHF
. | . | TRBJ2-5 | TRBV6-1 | TGTGCCAGCAGTGCTTCCGGGACAGCGGGAGAGACCCAGTACTTC | CASSASGTAGETQYF
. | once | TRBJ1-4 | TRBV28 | TGTGCCAGCAGTCCTCCGGTCCTCGATCGGGAAAAACTGTTTTTT | CASSPPVLDREKLFF
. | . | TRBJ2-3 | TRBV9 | TGTGCCAGCAGCGTAGGGGCTAGCCAACCAGATACGCAGTATTTT | CASSVGASQPDTQYF
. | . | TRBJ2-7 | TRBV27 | TGTGCCAGCAGTTCCGACTCCTACGAGCAGTACTTC | CASSSDSYEQYF
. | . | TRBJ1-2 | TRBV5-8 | TGTGCCAGCAGCTCAGGCGGGGGGCACTATGGCTACACCTTC | CASSSGGGHYGYTF
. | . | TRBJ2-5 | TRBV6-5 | TGTGCCAGCAGCCCGGTAGGGGTCCAAGAGACCCAGTACTTC | CASSPVGVQETQYF
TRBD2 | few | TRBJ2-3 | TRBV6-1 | TGTGCCAGCAGCGAAATACTAGCGGGGTCCACAGATACGCAGTATTTT | CASSEILAGSTDTQYF
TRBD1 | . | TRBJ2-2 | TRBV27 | TGTGCCAGCAGTACGGACAGGGGGCGAACCGGGGAGCTGTTTTTT | CASSTDRGRTGELFF
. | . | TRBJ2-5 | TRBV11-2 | TGTGCCAGCAGCTATACTAGGGGAGAGACCCAGTACTTC | CASSYTRGETQYF
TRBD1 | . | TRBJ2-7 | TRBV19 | TGTGCCAGTAGCGACAGGGGGGGTACCTACGAGCAGTACTTC | CASSDRGGTYEQYF
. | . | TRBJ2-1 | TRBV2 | TGTGCCAGCAGTGAAGGGGCTAGGGCCTACAATGAGCAGTTCTTC | CASSEGARAYNEQFF
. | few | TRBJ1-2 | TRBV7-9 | TGTGCCAGCAGCTTAGCTGGGGCCTATGGCTACACCTTC | CASSLAGAYGYTF
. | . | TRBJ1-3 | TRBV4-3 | TGCGCCAGCAGCCAAGATACGGAGAGCTCTGGAAACACCATATATTTT | CASSQDTESSGNTIYF
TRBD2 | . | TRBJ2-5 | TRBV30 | TGTGCCCATAGGGTAGCGGGGGGCGAGACCCAGTACTTC | CAHRVAGGETQYF
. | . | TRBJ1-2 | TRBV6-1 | TGTGCCAGCAGCGACGGACAGCGGGGAGATGGCTACACCTTC | CASSDGQRGDGYTF
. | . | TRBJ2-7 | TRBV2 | TGTGCCAGCAACTCGGGGTCCACCTACGAGCAGTACTTC | CASNSGSTYEQYF